This TCR beta chain was documented in a study of shared clonotypes between healthy human individuals. CD45RO-negative, CCR7-selected cells formed the naive CD8 fraction, which excluded terminally differentiated effector memory CD45RA+ cells. Donors had no recently reported acute infections or vaccinations and were HIV-negative. Some clones are missing from TCRdb's copy, which holds only in-frame ones; the method was immunoSEQ multiplex PCR. The sample has about 820,000 clones, about 91% seen once. Material: naive CD8+ T cells sorted from blood. This TCR was sampled from a man aged 25 to 40 in good health.

The CDR3 DNA reads TGTGCCAGCAGGGAACTAGCGGGAAGTAGGAATGAGCAGTTCTTC. Translation gives CASRELAGSRNEQFF. The gene calls are TRBV21-1 and TRBJ2-1; TRBD2, as called in the table, went unchecked against the DNA. TRBV21-1 is classified as a pseudogene. The CDR3 sequence is 15 residues long.